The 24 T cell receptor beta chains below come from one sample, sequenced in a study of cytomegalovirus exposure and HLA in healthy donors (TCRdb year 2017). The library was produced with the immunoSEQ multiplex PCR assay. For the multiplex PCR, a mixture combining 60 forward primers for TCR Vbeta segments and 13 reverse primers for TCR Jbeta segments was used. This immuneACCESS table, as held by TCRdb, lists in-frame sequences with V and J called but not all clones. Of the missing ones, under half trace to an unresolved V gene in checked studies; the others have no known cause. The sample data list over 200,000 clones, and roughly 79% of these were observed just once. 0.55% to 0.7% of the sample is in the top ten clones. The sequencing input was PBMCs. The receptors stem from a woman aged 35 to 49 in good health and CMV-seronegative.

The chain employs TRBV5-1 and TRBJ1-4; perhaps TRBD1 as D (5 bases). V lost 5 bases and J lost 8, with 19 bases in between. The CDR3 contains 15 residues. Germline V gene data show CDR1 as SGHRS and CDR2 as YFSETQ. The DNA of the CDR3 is TGCGCCAGCAGTACCTCAGGGTTAAGTAAGGAAAAACTGTTTTTT. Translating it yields CASSTSGLSKEKLFF.

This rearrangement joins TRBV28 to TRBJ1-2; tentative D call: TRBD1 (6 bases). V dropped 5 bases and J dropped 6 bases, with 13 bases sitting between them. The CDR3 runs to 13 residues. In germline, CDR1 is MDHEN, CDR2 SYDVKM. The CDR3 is CASSPTGRDGYTF. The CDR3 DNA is TGTGCCAGCAGTCCTACAGGGAGGGATGGCTACACCTTC.

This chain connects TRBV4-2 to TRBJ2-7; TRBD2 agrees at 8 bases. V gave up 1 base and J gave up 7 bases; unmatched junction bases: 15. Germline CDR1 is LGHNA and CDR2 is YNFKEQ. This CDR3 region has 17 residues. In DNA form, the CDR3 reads TGTGCCAGCAGCCAAGTAACCGGGACTAGGGGACTTGGGGAGCAGTACTTC. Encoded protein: CASSQVTGTRGLGEQYF.

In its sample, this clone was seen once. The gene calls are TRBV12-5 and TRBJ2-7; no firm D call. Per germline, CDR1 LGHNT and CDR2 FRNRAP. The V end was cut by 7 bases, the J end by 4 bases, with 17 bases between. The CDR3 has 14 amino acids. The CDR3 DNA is TGTGCTAGTGCCCCGACGGGTCCCTCTTACGAGCAGTACTTC. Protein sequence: CASAPTGPSYEQYF.

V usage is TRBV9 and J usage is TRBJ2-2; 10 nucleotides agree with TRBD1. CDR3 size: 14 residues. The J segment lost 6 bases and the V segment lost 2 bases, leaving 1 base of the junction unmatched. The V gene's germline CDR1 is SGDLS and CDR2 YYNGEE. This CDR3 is CASSVGQGSGELFF. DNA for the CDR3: TGTGCCAGCAGCGTGGGACAGGGGTCCGGGGAGCTGTTTTTT.

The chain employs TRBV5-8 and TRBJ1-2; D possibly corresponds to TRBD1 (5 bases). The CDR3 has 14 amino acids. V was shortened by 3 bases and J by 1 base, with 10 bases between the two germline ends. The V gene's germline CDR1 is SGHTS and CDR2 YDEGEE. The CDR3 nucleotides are TGTGCCAGCAGCTGGGGCAGGCGTAACTATGGCTACACCTTC. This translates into CASSWGRRNYGYTF.

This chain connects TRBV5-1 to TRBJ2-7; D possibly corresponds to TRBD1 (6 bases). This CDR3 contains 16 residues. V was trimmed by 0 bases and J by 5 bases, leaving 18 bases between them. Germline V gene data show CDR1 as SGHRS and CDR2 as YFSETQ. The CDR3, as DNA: TGCGCCAGCAGCTTGGGTCAGGGGTGGCAGATGGACGAGCAGTACTTC. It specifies CASSLGQGWQMDEQYF.

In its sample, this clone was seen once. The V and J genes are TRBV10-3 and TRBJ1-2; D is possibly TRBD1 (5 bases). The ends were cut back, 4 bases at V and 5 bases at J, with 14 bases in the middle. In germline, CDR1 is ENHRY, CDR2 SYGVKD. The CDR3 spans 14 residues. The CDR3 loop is CAISAMTALYGYTF. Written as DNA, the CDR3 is TGTGCCATCAGTGCCATGACAGCCCTATATGGCTACACCTTC.

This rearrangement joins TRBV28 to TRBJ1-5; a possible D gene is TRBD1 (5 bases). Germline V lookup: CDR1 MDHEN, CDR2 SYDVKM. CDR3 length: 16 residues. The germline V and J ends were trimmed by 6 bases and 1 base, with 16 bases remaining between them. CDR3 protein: CASSPSTQGSNQPQHF. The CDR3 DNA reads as TGTGCCAGCAGCCCGTCTACTCAGGGAAGCAATCAGCCCCAGCATTTT.

The CDR3 protein is CASSTGRSYNSPLHF. The CDR3 DNA reads TGTGCCAGCAGTACAGGACGGAGCTATAATTCACCCCTCCACTTT. The chain joins TRBV28 to TRBJ1-6; tentative D call: TRBD1 (5 bases). V dropped 5 bases and J dropped 3 bases, with 11 bases sitting between them. CDR3 length equals 15 residues. Germline CDR1 and CDR2: MDHEN and SYDVKM.

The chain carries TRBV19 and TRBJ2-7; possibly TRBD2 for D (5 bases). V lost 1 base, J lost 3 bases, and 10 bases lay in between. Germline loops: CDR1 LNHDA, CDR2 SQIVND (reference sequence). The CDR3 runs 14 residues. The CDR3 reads CASSIVEGDYEQYF. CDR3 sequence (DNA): TGTGCCAGTAGTATAGTTGAGGGAGACTACGAGCAGTACTTC.

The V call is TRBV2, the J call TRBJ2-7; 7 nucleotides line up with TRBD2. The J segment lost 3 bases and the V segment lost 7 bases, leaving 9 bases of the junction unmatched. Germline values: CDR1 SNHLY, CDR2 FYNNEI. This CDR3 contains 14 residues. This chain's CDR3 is CASNGGDLFYEQYF. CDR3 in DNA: TGTGCCAGCAATGGGGGGGACCTTTTCTACGAGCAGTACTTC.

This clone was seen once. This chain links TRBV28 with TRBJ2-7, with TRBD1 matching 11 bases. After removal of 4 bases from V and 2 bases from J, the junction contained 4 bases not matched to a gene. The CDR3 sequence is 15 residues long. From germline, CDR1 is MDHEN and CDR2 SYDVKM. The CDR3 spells CASSSPGQGAYEQYF. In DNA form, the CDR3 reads TGTGCCAGCAGTTCTCCGGGACAGGGGGCCTACGAGCAGTACTTC. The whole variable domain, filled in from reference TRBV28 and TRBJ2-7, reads DVKVTQSSRYLVKRTGEKVFLECVQDMDHENMFWYRQDPGLGLRLIYFSYDVKMKEKGDIPEGYSVSREKKERFSLILESASTNQTSMYLCASSSPGQGAYEQYFGPGTRLTVT.

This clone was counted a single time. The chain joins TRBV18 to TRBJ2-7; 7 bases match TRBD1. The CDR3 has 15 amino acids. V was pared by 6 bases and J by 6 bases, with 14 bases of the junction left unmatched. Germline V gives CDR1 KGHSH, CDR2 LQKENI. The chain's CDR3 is CASSLKTGPSGEQYF. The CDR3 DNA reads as TGTGCCAGCTCGCTTAAGACAGGGCCCTCGGGCGAGCAGTACTTC. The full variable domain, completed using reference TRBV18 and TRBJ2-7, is NAGVMQNPRHLVRRRGQEARLRCSPMKGHSHVYWYRQLPEEGLKFMVYLQKENIIDESGMPKERFSAEFPKEGPSILRIQQVVRGDSAAYFCASSLKTGPSGEQYFGPGTRLTVT.

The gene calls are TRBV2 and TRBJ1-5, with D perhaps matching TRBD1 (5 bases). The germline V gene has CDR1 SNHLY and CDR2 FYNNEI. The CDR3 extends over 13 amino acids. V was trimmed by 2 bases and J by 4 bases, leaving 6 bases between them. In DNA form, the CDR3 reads TGTGCCAGCAGTGAACAGGGAAATCAGCCCCAGCATTTT. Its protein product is CASSEQGNQPQHF.

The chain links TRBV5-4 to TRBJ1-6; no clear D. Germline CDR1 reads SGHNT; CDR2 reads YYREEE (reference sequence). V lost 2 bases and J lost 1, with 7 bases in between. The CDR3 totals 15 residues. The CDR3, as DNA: TGTGCCAGCAGCTTTAGAGGGTCCTATAATTCACCCCTCCACTTT. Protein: CASSFRGSYNSPLHF.

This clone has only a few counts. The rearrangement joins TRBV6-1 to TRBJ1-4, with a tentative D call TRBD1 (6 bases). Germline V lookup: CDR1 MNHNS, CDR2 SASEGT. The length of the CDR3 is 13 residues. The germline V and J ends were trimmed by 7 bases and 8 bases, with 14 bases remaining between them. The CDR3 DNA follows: TGTGCCAGCACAGACAGGCTTGGGGAAAAACTGTTTTTT. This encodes CASTDRLGEKLFF.

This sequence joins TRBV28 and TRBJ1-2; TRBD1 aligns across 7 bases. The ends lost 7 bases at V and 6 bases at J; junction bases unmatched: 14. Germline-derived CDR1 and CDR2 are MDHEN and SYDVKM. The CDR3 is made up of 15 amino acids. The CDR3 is CASIPGAATGNGYTF. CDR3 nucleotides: TGTGCCAGCATCCCCGGGGCCGCGACAGGGAATGGCTACACCTTC.

The CDR3 nucleotides read TGTGCCAGCAGCTTAAACGGGATCCAAGAGACCCAGTACTTC. Translation gives CASSLNGIQETQYF. The rearrangement joins TRBV7-3 to TRBJ2-5, with D possibly TRBD2 on 5 matching bases. V was trimmed by 1 base and J by 1 base, leaving 7 bases between them. The germline gives CDR1 SGHTA, CDR2 FQGTGA. There are 14 residues in the CDR3.

The CDR3 nucleotides are TGCGCCAGCAGCCAAGATCGGACATCTGAGCAGTTCTTC. It specifies CASSQDRTSEQFF. The rearrangement joins TRBV4-3 to TRBJ2-1; TRBD1 might be the D (5 bases). The CDR3 spans 13 residues. Per germline, CDR1 LGHNA and CDR2 YSLEER. The ends were cut back, 0 bases at V and 9 bases at J, with 9 bases in the middle.

The CDR3 here is CASRTGTANSEKLFF. CDR3 DNA: TGTGCCAGTAGGACGGGAACAGCTAATAGTGAAAAACTGTTTTTT. The chain is built from TRBV19 and TRBJ1-4; D not resolved. CDR3 length equals 15 residues. Trimming removed 6 bases at V and 7 bases at J, with 18 bases between. The germline V gene encodes CDR1 LNHDA and CDR2 SQIVND (reference sequence).

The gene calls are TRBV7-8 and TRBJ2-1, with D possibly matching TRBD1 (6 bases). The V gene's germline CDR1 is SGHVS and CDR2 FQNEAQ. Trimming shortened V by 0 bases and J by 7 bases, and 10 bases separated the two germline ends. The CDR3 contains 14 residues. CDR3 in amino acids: CASSLAQGWNEQFF. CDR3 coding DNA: TGTGCCAGCAGCTTAGCACAGGGATGGAATGAGCAGTTCTTC. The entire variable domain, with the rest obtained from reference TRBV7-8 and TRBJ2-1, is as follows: GAGVSQSPRYKVAKRGQDVALRCDPISGHVSLFWYQQALGQGPEFLTYFQNEAQLDKSGLPSDRFFAERPEGSVSTLKIQRTQQEDSAVYLCASSLAQGWNEQFFGPGTRLTVL.

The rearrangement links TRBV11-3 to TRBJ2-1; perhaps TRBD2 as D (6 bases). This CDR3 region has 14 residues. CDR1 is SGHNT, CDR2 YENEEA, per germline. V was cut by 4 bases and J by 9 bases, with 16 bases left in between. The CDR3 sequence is CASSWTFSGGEQFF. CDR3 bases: TGTGCCAGCAGCTGGACCTTTAGCGGAGGTGAGCAGTTCTTC.

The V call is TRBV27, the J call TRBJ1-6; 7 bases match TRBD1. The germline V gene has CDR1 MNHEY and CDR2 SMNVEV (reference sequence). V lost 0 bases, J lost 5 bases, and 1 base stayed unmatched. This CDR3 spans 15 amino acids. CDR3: CASSLSTGHNSPLHF. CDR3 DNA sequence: TGTGCCAGCAGTTTATCGACAGGGCATAATTCACCCCTCCACTTT.